This T cell receptor (beta chain) was captured in a study of T cells in Graves' hyperthyroidism and ophthalmopathy. In the study overall: It was at initial diagnosis, before any treatment, that peripheral blood was collected. Study-level findings and limits: Among thyroid clonotypes expanded above 0.001, most also appeared in blood.

Ophthalmopathy cases scored 3 or more on the Clinical Activity Score and 4 or more on NOSPECS grade, with duration below 3 months. The germline CDR1 and CDR2 sequences are SGDLS and YYNGEE. This CDR3 spans 16 amino acids. V lost 2 bases and J lost 5, with 19 bases in between. Amplification of TCR beta CDR3 regions was performed using RNA transcripts as template. A set of HTBI primers served as the primers for a first-round RT-PCR of the TCR CDR3. Using its own MiXCR run on the multiplex PCR reads, TCRdb lists one record per CDR3 protein. In the table there are around 390,000 distinct CDR3 sequences, roughly 15% of which are singletons. A word on this clonotype: The antigen is not known.

Sample: blood. This sequence joins TRBV9 and TRBJ1-1; possibly TRBD1 for D (5 bases). The TCR originated in a woman aged 25-40 years with Graves' ophthalmopathy. CDR3 protein: CASSVGQGWGRTEAFF. CDR3 coding DNA: TGTGCCAGCAGCGTCGGCCAGGGTTGGGGCCGTACTGAAGCTTTCTTT.